Sequencing of this T cell receptor (beta chain) was carried out in a study of blood T cell repertoires in COVID-19 (dated by TCRdb to between 2020 and 2021). In terms of the full investigation: Samples from collaborators originated in the United States, Italy and Spain and spanned both the acute and convalescent phases of COVID-19. The samples were drawn from the first 160 participants of the ongoing ImmuneRACE study and from 950 to 1,500 subjects provided by 6 global collaborators. The material from the prospective study consisted of cDNA or gDNA derived from T cells, B-cell-depleted T cells, or PBMCs. Where HLA class I and class II types were available, the types were taken from metadata supplied by the sample provider, not from assay-based typing. The repertoires were released in a freely available public database intended as a resource for research on the immune response to SARS-CoV-2. Sample metadata almost always included a de-identified subject ID, COVID-19 status, age in years and sex. The dataset comprised deeply sampled blood TCRbeta repertoires from subjects exposed to, actively infected with, or recovered from COVID-19. On the study overall, not on this receptor specifically: How much clinical and demographic metadata was included differed by source and by participant, and the metadata was provided uncurated.

At one collaborating source in Seattle, patients were enrolled during active infection and were followed longitudinally through the course of disease. Whole blood was collected in K2EDTA tubes by collaborating institutions according to the institutions' own protocols. Collaborator samples were shipped for TCRbeta analysis as frozen whole blood, isolated PBMCs, or DNA extracted from either sample type. TCRbeta CDR3 regions were amplified from genomic DNA by means of the immunoSEQ Assay, a bias-controlled multiplex PCR. On the study's bioinformatics: Nucleated cell counts per sample were estimated from amplification of reference gene primers within the assay. To quantify the absolute abundance of each unique TCRbeta CDR3 rearrangement, sequence reads were collapsed and filtered. Productive Simpson clonality was computed per sample as the square root of Simpson's diversity index over productive rearrangements. Here the immuneACCESS table is served through TCRdb, limited to in-frame sequences with V and J called. Missing clones are a known gap in these copies; in checked studies unresolved V genes cover under half, and the rest lacks a known reason. Clone size and V and J calls were adopted from that table, with D and trimming inferred from the DNA. The sample yields 410,000 or so clones; about 89% were counted once. Roughly 1.6% of the sample rests with the top ten.

Notes on this clone: The target of this receptor is not known. No per-base quality is available; no much larger clone lies one base away.

From the cysteine up to the phenylalanine, the CDR3 has a length of 16 residues. Just the 48-base CDR3 DNA is kept, in frame starting at base 1. V trim: 2 bases; J trim: 7 bases; unmatched bases: 8. From a lookup of the germline V gene, CDR1 and CDR2 are SGHRS and YFSETQ. The chain couples TRBV5-1 to TRBJ2-1, and 11 bases in between align with TRBD2. Sequenced material: peripheral blood. This clonotype was obtained from a woman between 40 and 50 years old with COVID-19, enrolled during active disease. The bases read TGCGCCAGCAGCTTTGGCACTAGCGGGAGTATTAATGAGCAGTTCTTC. The resulting protein is CASSFGTSGSINEQFF.